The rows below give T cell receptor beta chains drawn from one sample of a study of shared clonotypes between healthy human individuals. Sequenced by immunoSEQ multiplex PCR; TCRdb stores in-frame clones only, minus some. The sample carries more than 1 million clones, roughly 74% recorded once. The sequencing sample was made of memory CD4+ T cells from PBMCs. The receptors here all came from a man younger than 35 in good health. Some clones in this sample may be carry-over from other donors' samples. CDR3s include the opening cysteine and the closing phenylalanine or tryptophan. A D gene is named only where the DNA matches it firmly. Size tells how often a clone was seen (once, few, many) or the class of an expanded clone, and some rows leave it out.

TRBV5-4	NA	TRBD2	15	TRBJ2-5	TGTGCCAGCAGCTACGGGACTAGGGGGGTGGGGACCCAGTACTTC	CASSYGTRGVGTQYF
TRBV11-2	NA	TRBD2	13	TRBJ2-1	TGTGCCAGCAGCTTTAGAGCGGGGGTTGAGCAGTTCTTC	CASSFRAGVEQFF
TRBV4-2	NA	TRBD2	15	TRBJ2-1	TGTGCCAGCAGCCAAGAAGGACTAGCAGACAATGAGCAGTTCTTC	CASSQEGLADNEQFF
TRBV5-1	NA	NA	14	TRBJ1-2	TGCGCCAGCAGCAGAGACAGGTCGGGCTATGGCTACACCTTC	CASSRDRSGYGYTF
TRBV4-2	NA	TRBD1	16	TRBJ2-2	TGTGCCAGCAGCCCAGCGGGACAGGGGGACACCGGGGAGCTGTTTTTT	CASSPAGQGDTGELFF
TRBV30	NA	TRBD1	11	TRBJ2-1	TGTGCCTGGAGTGTGGACAGGGCAAAGTTCTTC	CAWSVDRAKFF
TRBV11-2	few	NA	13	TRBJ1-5	TGTGCCAGCAGCAGTCATAGGGATCAGCCCCAGCATTTT	CASSSHRDQPQHF
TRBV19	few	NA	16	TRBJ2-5	TGTGCCAGTAGTATAGGGAGGTGGGGGGATAAAGAGACCCAGTACTTC	CASSIGRWGDKETQYF
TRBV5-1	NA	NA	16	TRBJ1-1	TGCGCCAGCAGCTTGGCCGAATTACGTGGGAGCACTGAAGCTTTCTTT	CASSLAELRGSTEAFF
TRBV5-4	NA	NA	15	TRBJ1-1	TGTGCCAGCAGCTTTAGAACTGGAGGGGACACTGAAGCTTTCTTT	CASSFRTGGDTEAFF
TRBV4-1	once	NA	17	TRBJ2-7	TGCGCCAGCAGCCAAGGTTTCCAGCGTCTTTACTCCTACGAGCAGTACTTC	CASSQGFQRLYSYEQYF
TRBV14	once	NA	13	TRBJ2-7	TGTGCCAGCAGCCAATCACGAAGGGCTGGGCAGTACTTC	CASSQSRRAGQYF
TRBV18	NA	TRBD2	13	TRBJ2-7	TGTGCCAGCTCTCTCGGACTAGCGAACGAGCAGTACTTC	CASSLGLANEQYF
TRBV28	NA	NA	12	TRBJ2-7	TGTGCCACCTCGACAGGTTCCTACGAGCAGTACTTC	CATSTGSYEQYF
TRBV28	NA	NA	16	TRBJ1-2	TGTGCCAGCAGTCCCGTCGATTTTTCACAAAACTATGGCTACACCTTC	CASSPVDFSQNYGYTF
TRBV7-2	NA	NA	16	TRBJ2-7	TGTGCCAGCAGCTTAGGAGCAGCAGGTGACTACTACGAGCAGTACTTC	CASSLGAAGDYYEQYF
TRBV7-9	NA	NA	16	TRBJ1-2	TGTGCCAGCAGCTTAGTCCCAAGTGACAGATTGGATGGCTACACCTTC	CASSLVPSDRLDGYTF
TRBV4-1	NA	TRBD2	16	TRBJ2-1	TGCGCCAGCAGCCAGGTCCGGGGGGGCTCCTACAATGAGCAGTTCTTC	CASSQVRGGSYNEQFF
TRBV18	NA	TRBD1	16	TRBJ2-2	TGTGCCAGCTCACCTGGGACAGCCTTCAACACCGGGGAGCTGTTTTTT	CASSPGTAFNTGELFF
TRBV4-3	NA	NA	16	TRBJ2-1	TGCGCCAGCAGCCAAGATTGGCAGGGGAAAGGGCGTGAGCAGTTCTTC	CASSQDWQGKGREQFF